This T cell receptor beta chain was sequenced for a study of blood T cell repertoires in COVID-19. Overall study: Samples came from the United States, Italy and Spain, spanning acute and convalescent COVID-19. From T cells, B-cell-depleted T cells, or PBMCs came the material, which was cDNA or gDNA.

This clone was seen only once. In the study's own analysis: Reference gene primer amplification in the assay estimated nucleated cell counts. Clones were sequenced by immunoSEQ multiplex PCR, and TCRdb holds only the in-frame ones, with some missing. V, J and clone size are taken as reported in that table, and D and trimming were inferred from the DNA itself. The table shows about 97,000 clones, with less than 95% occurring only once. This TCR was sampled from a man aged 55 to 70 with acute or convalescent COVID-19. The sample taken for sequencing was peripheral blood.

In DNA form, the CDR3 reads TGTGCCAGCAGCCACCTTAAGGGGGGGTATACGCAGTATTTT. It is translated as CASSHLKGGYTQYF. The V gene is TRBV14, the J gene TRBJ2-3; a possible D gene is TRBD2 (7 bases). The CDR3 has 14 amino acids. V was clipped by 3 bases and J by 7 bases, with 14 bases between them. Germline values: CDR1 SGHDN, CDR2 FVKESK.